The next 32 T cell receptor beta chains were all read from a single sample in a study of cytomegalovirus exposure and HLA in healthy donors. A multiplex PCR was run with 60 Vbeta primers and 13 Jbeta primers. Profiled with immunoSEQ multiplex PCR; TCRdb holds only in-frame clones, not every one. The table lists more than 100,000 clones, roughly 78% of them singletons. Sequencing was done on a sample of PBMCs. Receptor source: a man aged 35 to 55 in good health and CMV-seronegative.

This clone was found a few times. The V call is TRBV2, the J call TRBJ2-7; D is perhaps TRBD1 (5 bases). The germline gives CDR1 SNHLY, CDR2 FYNNEI. The CDR3 has 12 amino acids. The V and J ends lost 4 bases and 1 base respectively, with 5 bases between them. CDR3 bases: TGTGCCAGCAGTGCAGGGTCCTACGAGCAGTACTTC. It codes for CASSAGSYEQYF.

The CDR3 protein is CASSPLGASTDTQYF. CDR3 DNA sequence: TGCGCCAGCAGCCCTCTAGGGGCGAGCACAGATACGCAGTATTTT. The rearrangement joins TRBV5-1 to TRBJ2-3; possibly TRBD1 for D (5 bases). Germline loops: CDR1 SGHRS, CDR2 YFSETQ. Between the trimmed V and J ends, which lost 4 bases and 0 bases, there was a span of 12 bases. This CDR3 region has 15 residues.

The chain uses TRBV19 and TRBJ2-3; TRBD2 agrees at 7 bases. This CDR3 comprises 15 residues. Per germline, CDR1 LNHDA and CDR2 SQIVND (reference sequence). After removal of 1 base from V and 1 base from J, the junction contained 2 bases not matched to a gene. The CDR3 region is CASSIVGGGTDTQYF. CDR3 coding DNA: TGTGCCAGTAGTATAGTGGGGGGGGGCACAGATACGCAGTATTTT. The full variable domain, with the rest looked up from reference TRBV19 and TRBJ2-3, is DGGITQSPKYLFRKEGQNVTLSCEQNLNHDAMYWYRQDPGQGLRLIYYSQIVNDFQKGDIAEGYSVSREKKESFPLTVTSAQKNPTAFYLCASSIVGGGTDTQYFGPGTRLTVL.

V and J are TRBV5-1 and TRBJ1-1, with D possibly matching TRBD1 (6 bases). The CDR3 length is 16 residues. The ends were cut back, 4 bases at V and 4 bases at J, with 20 bases in the middle. Germline CDR1 reads SGHRS; CDR2 reads YFSETQ. The CDR3 sequence is CASSPTRDRFLTEAFF. DNA for the CDR3: TGCGCCAGCAGCCCAACTCGTGACAGGTTTCTCACTGAAGCTTTCTTT.

V is TRBV7-2 and J is TRBJ2-7, with 9 bases lining up with TRBD1. Germline V gives CDR1 SGHTA, CDR2 FQGNSA. The trim removed 5 bases at V and 0 bases at J, leaving 8 bases unmatched. The CDR3 is 16 amino acids. In DNA form, the CDR3 reads TGTGCCAGCAGCCGCTTGGGGACAGGGAGCTCCTACGAGCAGTACTTC. Translating it yields CASSRLGTGSSYEQYF.

This rearrangement joins TRBV20-1 to TRBJ1-2, with D uncertain. V lost 4 bases and J 2 bases, leaving 5 bases between the germline ends. This CDR3 contains 11 residues. Germline assignment: CDR1 DFQATT and CDR2 SNEGSKA (reference sequence). Here the CDR3 DNA reads TGCAGTGCTAACACCAACTATGGCTACACCTTC. Translation: CSANTNYGYTF.

V gene TRBV5-1 combines with J gene TRBJ2-1; D might be TRBD2 (5 bases). The CDR3 consists of 16 residues. Germline CDR1 is SGHRS and CDR2 is YFSETQ. The V end lost 1 base, the J end lost 0 bases, and 11 bases lay between the germline ends. This CDR3 reads CASSLHAGGSYNEQFF. In DNA, the CDR3 is TGCGCCAGCAGCTTGCATGCGGGTGGCTCCTACAATGAGCAGTTCTTC.

The chain recombines TRBV7-2 with TRBJ2-2, with unresolved D. Germline CDR1 and CDR2: SGHTA and FQGNSA. CDR3 length: 14 residues. V shed 5 bases and J shed 4 bases, with 11 bases lying between them. CDR3 protein: CASSITPGTGELFF. CDR3 bases: TGTGCCAGCAGCATAACGCCGGGCACCGGGGAGCTGTTTTTT.

A few counts support this clone. The chain uses TRBV11-2 and TRBJ2-7; the D gene is possibly TRBD1 (5 bases). CDR1 and CDR2 (germline): SGHAT, FQNNGV. This CDR3 is built from 14 residues. V dropped 5 bases and J dropped 4 bases, with 15 bases sitting between them. In nucleotides, the CDR3 is TGTGCCAGCAGCCCCCCGGCAGGGTCGTACGAGCAGTACTTC. Translation gives CASSPPAGSYEQYF. Based on the CDR3 plus reference TRBV11-2 and TRBJ2-7, the full variable domain is EAGVAQSPRYKIIEKRQSVAFWCNPISGHATLYWYQQILGQGPKLLIQFQNNGVVDDSQLPKDRFSAERLKGVDSTLKIQPAKLEDSAVYLCASSPPAGSYEQYFGPGTRLTVT.

The chain links TRBV29-1 to TRBJ1-1; D unresolved. Trimming took 5 bases from V and 0 from J, leaving 7 bases between them. The CDR3 contains 12 residues. The germline gives CDR1 SQVTM, CDR2 ANQGSEA. DNA for the CDR3: TGCAGCGTTCCAGGAATGAACACTGAAGCTTTCTTT. It encodes CSVPGMNTEAFF.

The chain combines TRBV6-5 with TRBJ2-3; TRBD2 matches 12 bases. The CDR3 totals 16 residues. Germline V lookup: CDR1 MNHEY, CDR2 SVGAGI. V was pared by 4 bases and J by 1 base, with 3 bases of the junction left unmatched. The CDR3 sequence is CASSSTSGGRTDTQYF. CDR3 bases: TGTGCCAGCAGTTCAACTAGCGGGGGGCGCACAGATACGCAGTATTTT.

This clone appeared a single time. The CDR3 reads CASSFTGSSGELFF. The CDR3, as DNA: TGTGCCAGCAGCTTCACGGGGTCCTCCGGGGAGCTGTTTTTT. V is TRBV7-6 and J is TRBJ2-2, with TRBD2 as a possible D gene (5 bases). Trimming pared 3 bases from V and 6 bases from J, leaving 11 bases between. The CDR3 sequence is 14 residues long. Germline V gives CDR1 SGHVS, CDR2 FNYEAQ.

J is TRBJ2-3 and V is TRBV7-2; the match to TRBD2 covers 7 bases. This CDR3 is 15 amino acids long. The germline gives CDR1 SGHTA, CDR2 FQGNSA. J gave up 0 bases and V 3 bases, and 3 bases lay outside the gene matches. CDR3 bases: TGTGCCAGCAGCTTTCAGCGGGGAAGCACAGATACGCAGTATTTT. This sequence encodes CASSFQRGSTDTQYF. The full variable domain, in which reference TRBV7-2 and TRBJ2-3 provide the parts outside the CDR3, is GAGVSQSPSNKVTEKGKDVELRCDPISGHTALYWYRQSLGQGLEFLIYFQGNSAPDKSGLPSDRFSAERTGGSVSTLTIQRTQQEDSAVYLCASSFQRGSTDTQYFGPGTRLTVL.

This clone was observed a few times. The CDR3: CASGLAGAESDTQYF. The DNA for the CDR3 is TGTGCCAGTGGACTAGCGGGAGCAGAGTCCGATACGCAGTATTTT. This chain connects TRBV27 to TRBJ2-3, with 13 bases matching TRBD2. J lost 6 bases, V lost 9 bases, and 9 bases had no gene match. Looked up from germline, CDR1 is MNHEY and CDR2 is SMNVEV (reference sequence). This CDR3 has 15 amino acids.

The genes are TRBV30 and TRBJ1-2; no clear D. The germline V gene has CDR1 GTSNPN and CDR2 SVGIG (reference sequence). V lost 0 bases and J 6 bases, leaving 8 bases between the germline ends. The length of the CDR3 is 12 residues. CDR3 sequence: CAWSVGGDGYTF. The CDR3 DNA reads TGTGCCTGGAGTGTCGGCGGGGATGGCTACACCTTC.

This chain uses TRBV30 with TRBJ1-4, with D maybe TRBD1 (5 bases). CDR1 is GTSNPN and CDR2 is SVGIG in the germline V gene (reference sequence). Trimming cost V 2 bases and J 3 bases, with 7 bases left between them. This CDR3 is built from 13 residues. The DNA of the CDR3 is TGTGCCTGGAGTCCAGGGCCTAATGAAAAACTGTTTTTT. This translates into CAWSPGPNEKLFF.

The genes are TRBV6-5 and TRBJ2-7; D gene uncertain. Trimming shortened V by 4 bases and J by 6 bases, and 22 bases separated the two germline ends. The CDR3 spans 16 residues. Germline values: CDR1 MNHEY, CDR2 SVGAGI. The CDR3 region is CASSSRLHPVLSEQYF. CDR3 coding DNA: TGTGCCAGCAGTTCCCGCTTGCACCCTGTGTTGAGCGAGCAGTACTTC.

The gene calls are TRBV10-3 and TRBJ1-5, with D possibly TRBD1 on 6 matching bases. CDR1 ENHRY and CDR2 SYGVKD come from the germline V gene. Trimming cost V 3 bases and J 6 bases, with 24 bases left between them. The CDR3 runs to 18 residues. In DNA, the CDR3 is TGTGCCATCAGTGAAGGGCTAGGACAGAGGAGGATAGGTCAGCCCCAGCATTTT. Residues: CAISEGLGQRRIGQPQHF.

The CDR3 nucleotides are TGTGCCAGCAGTTTACCTCCGGACGGACTGAAGGCTTTCTTT. Amino acids: CASSLPPDGLKAFF. The rearrangement joins TRBV28 to TRBJ1-1; D unresolved. The germline CDR1 and CDR2 sequences are MDHEN and SYDVKM. V was pared by 2 bases and J by 11 bases, with 18 bases between. The CDR3 loop spans 14 amino acids.

The chain recombines TRBV11-2 with TRBJ2-5; 9 nucleotides line up with TRBD1. The trim removed 0 bases at V and 1 base at J, leaving 9 bases unmatched. The V gene's germline CDR1 is SGHAT and CDR2 FQNNGV. This CDR3 spans 18 amino acids. Written as DNA, the CDR3 is TGTGCCAGCAGCTTAGAGGAGGGACAGGGTCGCATCCAAGAGACCCAGTACTTC. This gives the protein CASSLEEGQGRIQETQYF.

This chain uses TRBV5-6 with TRBJ2-4; 10 bases fit TRBD2. Germline V lookup: CDR1 SGHDT, CDR2 YYEEEE. Trimming took 2 bases from V and 7 from J; bases not matched to a gene: 9. The CDR3 is 16 amino acids. The CDR3 region is CASSFGSGRARNIQYF. The CDR3 DNA reads TGTGCCAGCAGCTTCGGGAGCGGGAGGGCCCGGAACATTCAGTACTTC. Complete variable domain (other parts from reference TRBV5-6 and TRBJ2-4): DAGVTQSPTHLIKTRGQQVTLRCSPKSGHDTVSWYQQALGQGPQFIFQYYEEEERQRGNFPDRFSGHQFPNYSSELNVNALLLGDSALYLCASSFGSGRARNIQYFGAGTRLSVL.

J is TRBJ2-5 and V is TRBV10-3, with TRBD2 matching 7 bases. CDR1 and CDR2 from the germline V gene are ENHRY and SYGVKD. The CDR3 contains 17 residues. V shed 0 bases and J 0 bases; nucleotides not matched to a gene: 7. For the CDR3, the DNA is TGTGCCATCAGTGAGTCGACCCCAGCGGGGTACCAAGAGACCCAGTACTTC. Its translation: CAISESTPAGYQETQYF.

The chain joins TRBV12-2 to TRBJ1-6; the DNA was not used to check the table's D call, TRBD1. TRBV12-2 is noted as a pseudogene. This CDR3 has 15 amino acids. The CDR3 here is CASRSGTGVPLDLHF. DNA for the CDR3: TGTGCAAGTCGCTCAGGGACAGGGGTCCCTCTTGACCTCCACTTT.

The sample holds a few counts of this clone. The chain employs TRBV5-3 and TRBJ1-1, with D unclear. TRBV5-3 is noted as an ORF with a role that remains uncertain. This CDR3 spans 11 amino acids. V was pared by 9 bases and J by 1 base, with 7 bases between. CDR3 DNA: TGTGCCACCCCGGGGAACACTGAAGCTTTCTTT. Its protein is CATPGNTEAFF.

This clone has more than one count but fewer than ten. This rearrangement joins TRBV6-1 to TRBJ1-5; TRBD1 might be the D (5 bases). V lost 8 bases and J lost 4, with 9 bases in between. The CDR3 spans 12 residues. The germline V gene has CDR1 MNHNS and CDR2 SASEGT. The CDR3 is CASEGRNQPQHF. The CDR3, as DNA: TGTGCCAGCGAGGGGAGGAATCAGCCCCAGCATTTT.

The CDR3 spells CASSSDRGDSYGYTF. CDR3 coding DNA: TGCGCCAGCAGCTCGGACAGGGGGGATTCCTATGGCTACACCTTC. V gene TRBV5-1 combines with J gene TRBJ1-2; 10 positions agree with TRBD1. CDR1 and CDR2 (germline): SGHRS, YFSETQ. The CDR3 has 15 residues. Trimming at V came to 3 bases and at J to 4 bases, leaving 6 bases not matched to a gene.

The V call is TRBV5-6, the J call TRBJ1-5; no reliable D call. V shed 0 bases and J shed 2 bases, with 9 bases lying between them. This CDR3 has 15 residues. Germline V gene lookup returns CDR1 SGHDT and CDR2 YYEEEE. CDR3 amino acids: CASSLGARGNQPQHF. The CDR3 DNA is TGTGCCAGCAGCTTGGGGGCGAGAGGCAATCAGCCCCAGCATTTT.

This clone appeared once. The V and J genes are TRBV18 and TRBJ1-2; the D is unclear. This CDR3 has 15 amino acids. From germline, CDR1 is KGHSH and CDR2 LQKENI. Trimming left V 3 bases short and J 7 bases short, with 18 bases between. The CDR3, as DNA: TGTGCCAGCTCACCGATCGGGGAGCCCCTAACTGGCTACACCTTC. This translates into CASSPIGEPLTGYTF.

This clone was observed a handful of times. In DNA, the CDR3 is TGTGCCAGCAGTCCAATTCGGGGGAGCGGGATCTACAATGAGCAGTTCTTC. It is translated as CASSPIRGSGIYNEQFF. The chain carries TRBV27 and TRBJ2-1; 7 bases fit TRBD2. The CDR3 sequence is 17 residues long. The V gene end was trimmed by 5 bases and the J gene end by 3 bases; junction bases not matched to a gene: 13. The germline CDR1 and CDR2 sequences are MNHEY and SMNVEV (reference sequence).

Comment on this clone: One base separates it from a far larger clone, so it is likely a read error. The chain employs TRBV9 and TRBJ1-1; 9 bases agree with TRBD1. The germline gives CDR1 SGDLS, CDR2 YYNGEE. The CDR3 extends over 15 amino acids. The CDR3 sequence: CASSVAGTGNTDAFF. The DNA for the CDR3 is TGTGCCAGCAGCGTAGCCGGGACAGGGAACACTGACGCTTTCTTT.

This CDR3 is CASSLLQGSGELFF. In DNA, the CDR3 is TGTGCCAGCAGTCTTCTCCAGGGGTCCGGGGAGCTGTTTTTT. The genes are TRBV2 and TRBJ2-2; maybe TRBD1 (6 bases). The V gene lost 5 bases and the J gene lost 6 bases, with 13 bases spanning the gap. Germline V gene data show CDR1 as SNHLY and CDR2 as FYNNEI. The CDR3 covers 14 residues.

The chain recombines TRBV28 with TRBJ1-2; 7 positions agree with TRBD1. The J segment lost 4 bases and the V segment lost 5 bases, leaving 7 bases of the junction unmatched. The CDR3 spans 14 residues. Germline-derived CDR1 and CDR2 are MDHEN and SYDVKM. The CDR3 protein is CASSVITGAYGYTF. The CDR3 DNA sequence: TGTGCCAGCAGTGTCATCACAGGGGCCTATGGCTACACCTTC.